This note documents a single T cell receptor beta chain sequence. In its sample, this clonotype was seen many times. Its antigen is still unknown. Given a much more abundant clone one base away, this may be a read error. The record originates from a study of regulatory T cells in long-lasting Graves disease (dated by TCRdb to about 2021). The study in broad terms: Antithyroid drugs had been taken for less than 3 months by newly diagnosed Graves' disease patients. Peripheral blood TCR sequencing and RNA sequencing compared persistent Graves' disease patients with newly diagnosed Graves' disease patients. The study took place in China and was registered as a clinical trial. A total of about 35 samples underwent TCR sequencing, from some 13 patients with persistent Graves' disease and 20 or so patients with newly diagnosed Graves' disease.

The sample's time point label, in plain terms: newly diagnosed GD, antithyroid drugs for less than 3 months. RNA was extracted from PBMCs in TRIzol for both TCR sequencing and RNA sequencing. The diagnosis of Graves' disease was made according to American Thyroid Association guidelines. Recruitment of patients was carried out at an endocrinology department in Xi'an, China. Each patient gave around 9 milliliters of peripheral blood, collected in an EDTA anticoagulant tube. Ficoll Paque Plus density gradient separation was used to isolate PBMCs, and no further T cell sorting was performed. An Agilent 2100 Bioanalyzer and agarose gel were used to check RNA quality, while a NanoDrop 2000 measured RNA concentration. Receptor libraries were prepared by multiplex PCR. Sequencing was performed on an Illumina HiSeq 4000. iRepertoire HTBI primers and Arm-PCR amplification of CDR3 regions were used to construct TCR beta libraries. PCR products were gel purified before sequencing. The paper's data handling went like this. Gene usage analysis of CDR3 amino acid clonotypes relied on the approximately 60 TRBV and 15 or so TRBJ segments identified across samples. COPE and FqMerger were used to merge the filtered high-quality paired reads into contigs. BLAST was used to align contigs to IMGT TRBV, TRBD and TRBJ reference genes, with CDR3 defined following IMGT. Any clonotype with a frequency above 0.1% was counted as a highly expanded clone. Shannon entropy was used to measure repertoire diversity, and the Gini coefficient was used to measure V-J evenness. Clonotypes shared by more than one individual were considered public. TCRdb took the public reads, trimmed them with fastp at Q25, ran MiXCR for clone calling and kept in-frame beta chains. Entries that share a CDR3 protein sequence are merged under the most common genes and DNA. TCRdb, not the authors, supplied the V and J calls. The sample table holds some 500,000 distinct CDR3 sequences, of which about 14% were seen once. Jointly, the top ten make up 10% of the sample.

Points the paper makes about the study in general: Because the primary lesion, thyroid tissue, could not be accessed, the study looked at peripheral blood alone. Lower TCR Shannon entropy and fewer highly expanded clones were observed in persistent Graves' disease patients than in newly diagnosed patients, which suggested clonal expansion. More public clonotypes were shared among persistent patients (roughly 2,700) than among newly diagnosed patients (966). Sequencing and analysis were limited to the TCR beta chain. The authors noted that the small sample size was a limitation that may lower accuracy.

The same specimen was also included in a second study, on T cells in Graves' hyperthyroidism and ophthalmopathy. The second study, in turn, reports: A patient counted as having stable Graves' hyperthyroidism if no progression to ophthalmopathy occurred over 18 months of follow-up. Hyperthyroidism patients were aged 18 to 65 years and newly diagnosed, with disease duration of less than 2 months. Patients with uncontrolled infections, other autoimmune diseases, pregnancy or lactation were excluded. Diagnoses were established on the basis of clinical symptoms, serum thyroxine and TRAb, thyroid ultrasound, and orbital computed tomography. For the first round of RT-PCR on the TCR CDR3, the HTBI primer set was used together with the Qiagen OneStep RT-PCR kit. Most expanded thyroid clonotypes (frequency above 0.001) were also detected in blood, suggesting blood repertoires may reflect thyroid immune responses. In cross-validation, a model built on a 13 V-J signature told ophthalmopathy apart from stable hyperthyroidism with less than 90% sensitivity and roughly 82% specificity, and in testing the same model reached 80%/75%. In validation, the model predicted progression to ophthalmopathy with around 71% sensitivity and 72% to 85% specificity, a median of 6.5 months before onset. To identify TCR V-J signatures that set the groups apart, the researchers used a discovery cohort of 100 patients, made up of fewer than 50 with Graves' ophthalmopathy and about 60 with stable Graves' hyperthyroidism. Whether ophthalmopathy could be predicted prospectively was tested in an independent validation cohort made up of approximately 19 hyperthyroidism patients plus 17 patients who later progressed to ophthalmopathy. For training and testing, the roughly 93 patients in the discovery cohort were randomly divided in a 7:3 ratio. In several Graves' hyperthyroidism patients, the study also compared T-cell repertoires from thyroid tissue with T-cell repertoires from blood. Following sampling, methimazole starting at 30 mg daily was given to hyperthyroidism patients, and high-dose intravenous methylprednisolone was given to ophthalmopathy patients. Libraries were constructed in a second round of multiplex PCR, after which size selection and purification were carried out. The libraries were sequenced on an Illumina HiSeq2000 using paired-end 100 bp reads. SOAPnuke was used to process the raw data, throwing out any read that contained adapters or uncalled bases, had a mean Phred below 15, or lacked an exact constant-primer or identifier match. COPE v1.2.5 was used to merge high-quality paired reads, and clonotypes were defined as unique nucleotide sequences. MiTCR v1.1 was used to align clonotypes to the IMGT TRBV, TRBD and TRBJ reference segments. Analysis was restricted to V-J combinations with a frequency above 0.0001, which covered over 98% of repertoires. A TCS score was defined as the ratio of F50 (clonal expansion) to E x V (chaos), with BLOSUM62-based TCRdist applied between CDR3 peptides within each V-J. Welch's t-statistics and random forest reduced roughly 530 V-J features to roughly 13, which were used in a naive Bayes classifier (R e1071). Sample size was not statistically predetermined, and blinding of investigators to group allocation was not performed. The paper describes TCR Vbeta CDR3 sequencing of 120 to 150 peripheral blood samples, made up of around 41 ophthalmopathy patients, around 78 hyperthyroidism patients and 17 progressor patients.

The sequencing used peripheral blood mononuclear cells (PBMCs), collected at new diagnosis, from a patient treated with antithyroid drugs. The receptor was isolated from a man between 25 and 39 years old with Graves disease. Donor details come from another sample of the same person, matched by shared clones.

The DNA sequence reads TGTGCCAGCAGCTTAGGTGAGAGCAATCAGCCCCAGCATTTT. It translates to CASSLGESNQPQHF. The chain was built from TRBV5-1 and TRBJ1-5; no D gene can be assigned with confidence. From the germline V gene, CDR1 is SGHRS and CDR2 is YFSETQ. Measured from the cysteine to the phenylalanine, the CDR3 is 14 residues long. The entry retains the CDR3 DNA only, 42 bases that are in frame from base 1.